This TCR beta chain was captured by sequencing in a study of T cell repertoires in cytomegalovirus infection. Across the study: CMV infection together with matching HLA type was indicated by public TCR beta signatures.

J was trimmed by 1 base and V by 4 bases; bases with no gene match: 1. This CDR3 region has 14 residues. The germline V gene encodes CDR1 SEHNR and CDR2 FQNEAQ (reference sequence). In its sample, this clonotype was seen many times. The antigen remains unidentified. Study-wide results and limits: In two of eight donors, the top clonotype was HLA-C-restricted CMV-specific.

TCRdb ran MiXCR on the reads and lists one entry per CDR3 protein. In the table there are about 230,000 distinct CDR3 sequences, 22% of which are singletons. The chain has TRBV7-9 and TRBJ2-3; 8 bases map to TRBD1. The specimen sequenced was CD8+ T cells from PBMCs. The receptor was isolated from a human donor in good health (CMV status not recorded). Some clones in this sample may be carry-over from other donors' samples. Here the CDR3 reads CASSWGQGTDTQYF. DNA of the CDR3: TGTGCCAGCAGCTGGGGACAGGGCACAGATACGCAGTATTTT.